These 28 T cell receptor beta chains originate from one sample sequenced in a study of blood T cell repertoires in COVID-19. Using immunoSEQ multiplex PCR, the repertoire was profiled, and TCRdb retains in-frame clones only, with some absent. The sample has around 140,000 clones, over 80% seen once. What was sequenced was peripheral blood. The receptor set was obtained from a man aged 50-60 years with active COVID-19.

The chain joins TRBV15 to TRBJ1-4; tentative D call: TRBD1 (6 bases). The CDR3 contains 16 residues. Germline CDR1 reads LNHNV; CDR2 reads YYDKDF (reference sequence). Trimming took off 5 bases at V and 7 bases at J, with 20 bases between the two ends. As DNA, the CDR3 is TGTGCCACCAGCGGCGCAGGAAAGGGGGGGACTGAAAAACTGTTTTTT. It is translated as CATSGAGKGGTEKLFF.

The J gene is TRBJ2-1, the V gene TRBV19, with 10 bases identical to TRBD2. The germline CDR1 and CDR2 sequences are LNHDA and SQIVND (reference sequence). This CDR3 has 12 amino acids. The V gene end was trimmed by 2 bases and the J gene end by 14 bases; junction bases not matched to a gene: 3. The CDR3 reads CASSILAGEEFF. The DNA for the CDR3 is TGTGCCAGTAGTATACTAGCGGGGGAGGAGTTCTTC.

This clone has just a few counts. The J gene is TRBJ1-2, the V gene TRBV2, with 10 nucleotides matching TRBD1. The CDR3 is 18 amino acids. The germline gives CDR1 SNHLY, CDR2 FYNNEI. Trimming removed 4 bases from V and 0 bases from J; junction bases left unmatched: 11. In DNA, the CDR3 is TGTGCCAGCAGTGCGGGTTGGGACAGGGGAATTTCTAACTATGGCTACACCTTC. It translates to CASSAGWDRGISNYGYTF.

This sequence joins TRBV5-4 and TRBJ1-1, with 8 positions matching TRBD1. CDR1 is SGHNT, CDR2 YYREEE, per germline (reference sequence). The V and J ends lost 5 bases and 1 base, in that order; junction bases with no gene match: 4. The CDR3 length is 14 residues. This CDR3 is CASRRTGTNTEAFF. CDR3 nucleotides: TGTGCCAGCAGACGGACAGGGACGAACACTGAAGCTTTCTTT. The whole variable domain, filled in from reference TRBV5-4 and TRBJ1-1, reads ETGVTQSPTHLIKTRGQQVTLRCSSQSGHNTVSWYQQALGQGPQFIFQYYREEENGRGNFPPRFSGLQFPNYSSELNVNALELDDSALYLCASRRTGTNTEAFFGQGTRLTVV.

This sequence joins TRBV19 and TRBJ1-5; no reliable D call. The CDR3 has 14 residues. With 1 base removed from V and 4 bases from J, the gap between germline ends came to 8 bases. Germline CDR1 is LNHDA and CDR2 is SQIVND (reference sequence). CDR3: CASSIGSVNQPQHF. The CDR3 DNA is TGTGCCAGTAGTATAGGGTCAGTAAATCAGCCCCAGCATTTT.

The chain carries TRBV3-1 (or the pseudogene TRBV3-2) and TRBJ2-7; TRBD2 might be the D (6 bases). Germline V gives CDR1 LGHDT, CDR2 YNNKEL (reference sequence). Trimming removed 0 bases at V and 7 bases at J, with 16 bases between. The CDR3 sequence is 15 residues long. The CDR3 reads CASSQDSVGTREQYF. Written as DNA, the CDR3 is TGTGCCAGCAGCCAAGACTCCGTAGGGACTCGGGAGCAGTACTTC.

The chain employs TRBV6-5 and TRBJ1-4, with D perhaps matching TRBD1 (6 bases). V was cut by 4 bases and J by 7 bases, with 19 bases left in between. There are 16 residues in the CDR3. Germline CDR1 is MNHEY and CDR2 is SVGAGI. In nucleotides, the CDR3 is TGTGCCAGCAGTTCGTATCCAGGGGAGAGGGGTGAAAAACTGTTTTTT. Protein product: CASSSYPGERGEKLFF.

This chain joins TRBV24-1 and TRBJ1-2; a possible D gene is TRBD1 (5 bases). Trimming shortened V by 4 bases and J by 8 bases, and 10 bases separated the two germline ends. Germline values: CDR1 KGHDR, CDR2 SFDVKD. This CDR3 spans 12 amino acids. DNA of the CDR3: TGTGCCACCAGTGACGACAGATACGGCTACACCTTC. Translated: CATSDDRYGYTF.

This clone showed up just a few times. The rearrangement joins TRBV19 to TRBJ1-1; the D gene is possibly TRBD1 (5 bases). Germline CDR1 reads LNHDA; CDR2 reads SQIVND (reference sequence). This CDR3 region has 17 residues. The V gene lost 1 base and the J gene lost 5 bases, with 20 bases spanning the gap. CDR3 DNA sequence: TGTGCCAGTAGTATAGGATCTTTCGGTCAGGGAAAAACTGAAGCTTTCTTT. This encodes CASSIGSFGQGKTEAFF.

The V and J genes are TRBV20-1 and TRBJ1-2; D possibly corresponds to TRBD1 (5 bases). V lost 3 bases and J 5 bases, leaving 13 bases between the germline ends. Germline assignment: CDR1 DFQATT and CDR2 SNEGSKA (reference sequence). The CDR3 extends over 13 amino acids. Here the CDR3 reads CSASPGHLYGYTF. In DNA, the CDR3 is TGCAGTGCTAGTCCAGGACACCTTTATGGCTACACCTTC.

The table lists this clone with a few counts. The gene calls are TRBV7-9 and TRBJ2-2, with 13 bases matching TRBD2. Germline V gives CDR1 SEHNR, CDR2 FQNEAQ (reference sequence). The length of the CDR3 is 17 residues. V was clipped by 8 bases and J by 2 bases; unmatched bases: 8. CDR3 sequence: CASLGLAGAPNTGELFF. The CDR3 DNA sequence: TGTGCCAGCCTCGGACTAGCGGGGGCTCCCAACACCGGGGAGCTGTTTTTT.

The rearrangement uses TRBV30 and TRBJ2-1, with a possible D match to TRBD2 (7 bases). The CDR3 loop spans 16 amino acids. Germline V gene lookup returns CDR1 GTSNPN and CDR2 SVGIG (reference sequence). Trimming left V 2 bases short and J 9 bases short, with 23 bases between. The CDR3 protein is CAWSRHREGFGAEQFF. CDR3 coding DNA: TGTGCCTGGAGTAGACACAGGGAGGGCTTCGGGGCTGAGCAGTTCTTC.

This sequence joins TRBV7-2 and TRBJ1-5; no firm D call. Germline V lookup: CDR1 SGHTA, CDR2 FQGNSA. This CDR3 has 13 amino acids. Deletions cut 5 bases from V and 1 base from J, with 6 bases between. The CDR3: CASSLTSNQPQHF. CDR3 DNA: TGTGCCAGCAGCCTTACAAGCAATCAGCCCCAGCATTTT.

The CDR3 sequence is CASSPGQVGGNQPQHF. The CDR3 DNA reads TGTGCCAGCAGCCCAGGACAGGTGGGGGGCAATCAGCCCCAGCATTTT. The chain employs TRBV7-3 and TRBJ1-5, with TRBD1 matching over 7 bases. Trimming took 5 bases from V and 2 from J; bases not matched to a gene: 9. This CDR3 spans 16 amino acids. CDR1 and CDR2 (germline): SGHTA, FQGTGA.

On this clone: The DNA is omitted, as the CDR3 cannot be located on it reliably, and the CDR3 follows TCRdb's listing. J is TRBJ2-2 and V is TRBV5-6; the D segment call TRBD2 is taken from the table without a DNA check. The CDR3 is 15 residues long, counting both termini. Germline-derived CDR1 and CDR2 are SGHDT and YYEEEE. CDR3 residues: CASSLHFGSVGELFF.

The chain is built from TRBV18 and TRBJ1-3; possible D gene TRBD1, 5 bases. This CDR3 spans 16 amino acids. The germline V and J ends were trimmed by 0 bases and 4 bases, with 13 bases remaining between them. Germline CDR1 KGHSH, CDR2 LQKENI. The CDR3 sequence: CASSPPSLQGGNTIYF. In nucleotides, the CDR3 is TGTGCCAGCTCACCACCTTCTTTGCAGGGAGGAAACACCATATATTTT.

The CDR3 here is CASSYKGQVMGGYTF. CDR3 coding DNA: TGTGCCAGCAGTTATAAAGGACAGGTGATGGGTGGCTACACCTTC. This chain uses TRBV6-6 with TRBJ1-2, with 7 bases identical to TRBD1. The CDR3 consists of 15 residues. Unmatched junction bases numbered 11, after V lost 3 bases and J lost 7 bases. The germline CDR1 and CDR2 sequences are MNHNY and SVGAGI (reference sequence).

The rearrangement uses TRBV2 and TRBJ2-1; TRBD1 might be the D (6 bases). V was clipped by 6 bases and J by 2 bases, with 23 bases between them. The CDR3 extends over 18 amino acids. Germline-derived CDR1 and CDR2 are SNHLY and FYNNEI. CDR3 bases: TGTGCCAGCAGGGGATTTTCGACAGGCAAGGTCGCCTACAATGAGCAGTTCTTC. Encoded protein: CASRGFSTGKVAYNEQFF.

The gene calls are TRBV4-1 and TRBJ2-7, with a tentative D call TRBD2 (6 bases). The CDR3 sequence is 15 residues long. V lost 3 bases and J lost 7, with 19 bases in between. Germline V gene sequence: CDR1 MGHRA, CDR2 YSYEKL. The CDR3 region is CASSQSPGLPSEQYF. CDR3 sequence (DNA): TGCGCCAGCAGCCAGTCTCCGGGACTTCCATCGGAGCAGTACTTC.

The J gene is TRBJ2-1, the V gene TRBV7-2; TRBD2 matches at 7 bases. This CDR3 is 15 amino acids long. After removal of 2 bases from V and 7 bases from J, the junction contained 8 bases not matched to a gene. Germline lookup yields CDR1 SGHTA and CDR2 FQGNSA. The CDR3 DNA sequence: TGTGCCAGCAGCTTAAAAGCGGGGAAAAGTAATGAGCAGTTCTTC. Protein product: CASSLKAGKSNEQFF.

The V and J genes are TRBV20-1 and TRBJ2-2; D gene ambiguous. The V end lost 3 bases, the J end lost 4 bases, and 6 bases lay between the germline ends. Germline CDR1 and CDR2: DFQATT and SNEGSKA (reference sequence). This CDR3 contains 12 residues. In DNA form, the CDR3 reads TGCAGTGCTAGTAGGAGCACCGGGGAGCTGTTTTTT. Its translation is CSASRSTGELFF.

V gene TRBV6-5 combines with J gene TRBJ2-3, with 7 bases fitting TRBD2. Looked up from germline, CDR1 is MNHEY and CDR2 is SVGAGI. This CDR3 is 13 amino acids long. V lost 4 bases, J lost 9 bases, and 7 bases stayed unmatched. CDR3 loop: CASSSATGGTQYF. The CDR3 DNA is TGTGCCAGCAGTTCAGCCACCGGGGGGACGCAGTATTTT.

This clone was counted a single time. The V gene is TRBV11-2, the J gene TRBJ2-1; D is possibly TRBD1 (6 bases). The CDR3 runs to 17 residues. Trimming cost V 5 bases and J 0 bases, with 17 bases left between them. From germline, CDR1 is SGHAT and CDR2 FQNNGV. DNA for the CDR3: TGTGCCAGCAGCCGAAAAGGGACATCCCACTCCTACAATGAGCAGTTCTTC. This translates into CASSRKGTSHSYNEQFF.

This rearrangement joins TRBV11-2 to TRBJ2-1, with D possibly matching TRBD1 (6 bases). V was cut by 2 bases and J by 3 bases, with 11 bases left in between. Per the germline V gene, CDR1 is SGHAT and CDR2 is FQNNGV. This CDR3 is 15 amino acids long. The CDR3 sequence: CASSLRAGVYNEQFF. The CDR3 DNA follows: TGTGCCAGCAGCTTACGGGCAGGGGTCTACAATGAGCAGTTCTTC.

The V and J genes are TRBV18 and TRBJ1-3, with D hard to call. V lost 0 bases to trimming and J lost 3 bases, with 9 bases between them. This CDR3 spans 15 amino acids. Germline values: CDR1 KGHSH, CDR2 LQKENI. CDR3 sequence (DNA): TGTGCCAGCTCACCACCCACGGGGTTTGGAAACACCATATATTTT. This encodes CASSPPTGFGNTIYF.

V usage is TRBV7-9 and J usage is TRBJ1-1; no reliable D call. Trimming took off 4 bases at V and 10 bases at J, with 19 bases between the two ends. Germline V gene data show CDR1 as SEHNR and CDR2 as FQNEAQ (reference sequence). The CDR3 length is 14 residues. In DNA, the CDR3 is TGTGCCAGCAGCTCGACGCGGGTCGCAAGGCGAGCTTTCTTT. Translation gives CASSSTRVARRAFF.

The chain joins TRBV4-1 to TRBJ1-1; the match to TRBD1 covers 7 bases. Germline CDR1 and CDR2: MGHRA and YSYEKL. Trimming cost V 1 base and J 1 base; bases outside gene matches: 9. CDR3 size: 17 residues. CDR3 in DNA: TGCGCCAGCAGCCAAGTTACGGCCAGACAGGGGAACACTGAAGCTTTCTTT. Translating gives CASSQVTARQGNTEAFF.

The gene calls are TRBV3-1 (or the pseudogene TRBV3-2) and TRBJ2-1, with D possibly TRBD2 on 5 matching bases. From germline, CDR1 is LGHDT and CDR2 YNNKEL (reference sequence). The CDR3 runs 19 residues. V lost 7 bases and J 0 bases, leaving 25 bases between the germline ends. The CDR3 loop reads CASTFKGENGRSSYNEQFF. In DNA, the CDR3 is TGTGCCAGCACCTTCAAGGGAGAAAATGGCAGGAGCTCCTACAATGAGCAGTTCTTC.